The 20 T cell receptor beta chains in this list originate from one sample, sequenced in a study of blood T cell repertoires in COVID-19. TCRdb's table, derived via immunoSEQ multiplex PCR, lists solely in-frame clones and lacks some. The sample carries 150,000 to 200,000 clones, less than 90% recorded once. Sequencing used PBMCs or T cells enriched from blood (not recorded which). These receptor sequences come from a woman aged 50 to 60 who had recovered from COVID-19.

This chain joins TRBV27 and TRBJ2-7; the match to TRBD1 covers 9 bases. The CDR3 is 15 amino acids. Germline CDR1 reads MNHEY; CDR2 reads SMNVEV (reference sequence). V gave up 7 bases and J gave up 1 base; unmatched junction bases: 8. DNA of the CDR3: TGTGCCAGCACTCGTTCCGGGACAGGGTCCTACGAGCAGTACTTC. This gives the protein CASTRSGTGSYEQYF.

Comment on this clone: A junction end diverges from the germline sequence, so it may reflect a read error. The CDR3 DNA follows: TGTGCCAGCAGTTTAGGCCAGGGGATCCACTACCAATTTTTT. It encodes CASSLGQGIHYQFF. V is TRBV28 and J is TRBJ1-3, with a tentative D call TRBD1 (6 bases). CDR1 is MDHEN and CDR2 is SYDVKM in the germline V gene. The CDR3 has 14 amino acids.

The chain joins TRBV4-1 to TRBJ2-7; 11 bases are shared with TRBD1. V was clipped by 2 bases and J by 2 bases; unmatched bases: 8. CDR1 is MGHRA, CDR2 YSYEKL, per germline. CDR3 length: 17 residues. The CDR3, as DNA: TGCGCCAGCAGCCAAAATCCCGGGGGACAGGGGGCCTACGAGCAGTACTTC. Amino acids: CASSQNPGGQGAYEQYF.

The chain carries TRBV14 and TRBJ1-2; D possibly corresponds to TRBD1 (5 bases). Germline V CDR1 and CDR2: SGHDN, FVKESK. Trimming removed 1 base at V and 8 bases at J, with 14 bases between. There are 14 residues in the CDR3. The CDR3 sequence is CASSQVLQGYGYTF. CDR3 DNA sequence: TGTGCCAGCAGCCAAGTACTGCAGGGATACGGCTACACCTTC.

The chain couples TRBV9 to TRBJ1-4; D unclear. Germline V gene lookup returns CDR1 SGDLS and CDR2 YYNGEE. This CDR3 is 15 amino acids long. V was pared by 0 bases and J by 5 bases, with 11 bases between. CDR3 sequence reads: CASSVAFGGNEKLFF. DNA of the CDR3: TGTGCCAGCAGCGTAGCTTTCGGCGGCAATGAAAAACTGTTTTTT.

The V call is TRBV19, the J call TRBJ2-7; TRBD1 matches at 8 bases. Unmatched junction bases numbered 8, after V lost 10 bases and J lost 3 bases. Germline V lookup: CDR1 LNHDA, CDR2 SQIVND (reference sequence). This CDR3 has 13 amino acids. The CDR3 here is CATRGRGNYEQYF. The CDR3 bases are TGTGCCACCAGGGGGCGGGGAAACTACGAGCAGTACTTC.

This rearrangement joins TRBV18 to TRBJ2-7; TRBD1 matches 7 bases. Germline V gene data show CDR1 as KGHSH and CDR2 as LQKENI. With 3 bases clipped from V and 1 base from J, the junction kept 6 bases outside the gene matches. The CDR3 is 15 amino acids. The CDR3 bases are TGTGCCAGCTCACCCGGGACAGCCTTATCCTACGAGCAGTACTTC. Translation gives CASSPGTALSYEQYF.

DNA of the CDR3: TGTGCCAGCAGCCCCTGGGTGGGGGGTAGGTACGAGCAGTACTTC. It yields the protein CASSPWVGGRYEQYF. The chain carries TRBV27 and TRBJ2-7, with TRBD2 as a possible D gene (6 bases). V lost 6 bases to trimming and J lost 4 bases, with 19 bases between them. Germline CDR1 reads MNHEY; CDR2 reads SMNVEV (reference sequence). The CDR3 is 15 residues long.

This sequence joins TRBV5-1 and TRBJ2-6; D is ambiguous. CDR1 and CDR2 from the germline V gene are SGHRS and YFSETQ. The CDR3 extends over 15 amino acids. V lost 6 bases and J lost 0, with 10 bases in between. The CDR3 bases are TGCGCCAGCACGGTCCCTTACTCTGGGGCCAACGTCCTGACTTTC. Protein: CASTVPYSGANVLTF.

V gene TRBV4-3 combines with J gene TRBJ2-7; D remains unclear. CDR3 length equals 13 residues. Per the germline V gene, CDR1 is LGHNA and CDR2 is YSLEER. Trimming stripped 0 bases from V and 6 bases from J, with 9 bases between. Here the CDR3 DNA reads TGCGCCAGCAGCCAAGAGATCGGGTTCGAGCAGTACTTC. It encodes CASSQEIGFEQYF.

The chain combines TRBV5-1 with TRBJ2-2; 10 nucleotides line up with TRBD1. With V trimmed by 2 bases and J by 4 bases, 5 bases remained unmatched. The CDR3 loop spans 16 amino acids. Germline values: CDR1 SGHRS, CDR2 YFSETQ. The CDR3 coding sequence is TGCGCCAGCAGCTTTGGACAGGGGGGAAGCACCGGGGAGCTGTTTTTT. It translates to CASSFGQGGSTGELFF.

The chain is built from TRBV7-2 and TRBJ2-3; 7 bases fit TRBD1. The CDR3 contains 12 residues. J lost 6 bases, V lost 5 bases, and 2 bases had no gene match. Germline V lookup: CDR1 SGHTA, CDR2 FQGNSA. CDR3 in amino acids: CASSNRGDTQYF. The CDR3 DNA reads TGTGCCAGCAGCAACAGGGGTGATACGCAGTATTTT.

This chain uses TRBV25-1 with TRBJ1-2; 10 nucleotides agree with TRBD1. CDR1 and CDR2 (germline): MGHDK, SYGVNS. Trimming cost V 3 bases and J 6 bases; bases outside gene matches: 7. The CDR3 loop spans 15 amino acids. The CDR3 reads CASSDPGTGEDGYTF. CDR3 in DNA: TGTGCCAGCAGTGACCCCGGGACAGGGGAGGATGGCTACACCTTC.

This chain links TRBV4-1 with TRBJ1-5; the D is unclear. The germline V gene has CDR1 MGHRA and CDR2 YSYEKL. Trimming removed 2 bases from V and 5 bases from J, with 10 bases in between. The CDR3 consists of 14 residues. CDR3 region: CASSQNTRDQPQHF. CDR3 sequence (DNA): TGCGCCAGCAGCCAAAATACCCGGGATCAGCCCCAGCATTTT.

V usage is TRBV19 and J usage is TRBJ1-1; possibly TRBD1 for D (5 bases). CDR3 size: 16 residues. Germline V gives CDR1 LNHDA, CDR2 SQIVND (reference sequence). The V end was cut by 5 bases, the J end by 1 base, with 17 bases between. Here the CDR3 DNA reads TGTGCCAGTAGTCCGATAGGGGTTCGGGCGAACACTGAAGCTTTCTTT. Translation: CASSPIGVRANTEAFF.

The table lists this clone with a few counts. The chain links TRBV5-1 to TRBJ2-7, with TRBD1 matching 12 bases. Germline assignment: CDR1 SGHRS and CDR2 YFSETQ. V shed 4 bases and J 7 bases; nucleotides not matched to a gene: 6. This CDR3 comprises 14 residues. CDR3 protein: CASSLGQGAKEQYF. The CDR3 nucleotides read TGCGCCAGCAGCCTGGGACAGGGGGCTAAAGAGCAGTACTTC.

In this sample, this clone turned up once. The J gene is TRBJ2-1, the V gene TRBV11-1, with 13 bases matching TRBD2. The V gene's germline CDR1 is SGHAT and CDR2 FQDESV (reference sequence). The CDR3 contains 14 residues. V was clipped by 5 bases and J by 9 bases; unmatched bases: 4. CDR3 protein: CASSLRLAGGEQFF. CDR3 nucleotide sequence: TGTGCCAGCAGCCTACGACTAGCGGGAGGTGAGCAGTTCTTC.

CDR3 loop: CASSLAGGRYGYTF. The DNA for the CDR3 is TGTGCCAGCAGCTTGGCCGGAGGGAGGTATGGCTACACCTTC. This rearrangement joins TRBV5-8 to TRBJ1-2; D remains unclear. Trimming removed 0 bases from V and 5 bases from J, with 11 bases in between. The CDR3 is made up of 14 amino acids. Looked up from germline, CDR1 is SGHTS and CDR2 is YDEGEE. Full variable domain (outside the CDR3, taken from reference TRBV5-8 and TRBJ1-2): EAGVTQSPTHLIKTRGQQATLRCSPISGHTSVYWYQQALGLGLQFLLWYDEGEERNRGNFPPRFSGRQFPNYSSELNVNALELEDSALYLCASSLAGGRYGYTFGSGTRLTVV.

The chain has TRBV19 and TRBJ1-2; 8 bases fit TRBD1. The CDR3 consists of 14 residues. With V trimmed by 7 bases and J by 3 bases, 7 bases remained unmatched. CDR1 is LNHDA and CDR2 is SQIVND in the germline V gene (reference sequence). In DNA, the CDR3 is TGTGCCAGTATTCGACAGGGGTCGGACTATGGCTACACCTTC. It specifies CASIRQGSDYGYTF.

The chain joins TRBV12-3 or TRBV12-4 to TRBJ2-1; D unclear. The CDR3 is 13 residues long. V was cut by 6 bases and J by 6 bases, with 12 bases left in between. CDR3 region: CASSPGERNEQFF. The CDR3, as DNA: TGTGCCAGCAGCCCTGGAGAACGCAATGAGCAGTTCTTC.